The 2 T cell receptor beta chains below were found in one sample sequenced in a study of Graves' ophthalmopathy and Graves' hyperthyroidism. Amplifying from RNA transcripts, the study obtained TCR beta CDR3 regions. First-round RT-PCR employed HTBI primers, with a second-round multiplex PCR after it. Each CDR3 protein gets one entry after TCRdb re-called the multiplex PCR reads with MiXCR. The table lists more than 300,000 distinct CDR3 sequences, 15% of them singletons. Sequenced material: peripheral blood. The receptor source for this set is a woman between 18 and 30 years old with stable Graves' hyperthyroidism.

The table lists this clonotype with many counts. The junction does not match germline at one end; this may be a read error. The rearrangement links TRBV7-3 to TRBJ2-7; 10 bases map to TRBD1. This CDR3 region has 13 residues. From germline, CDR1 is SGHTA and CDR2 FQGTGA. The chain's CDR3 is CASSLDPGTGANF. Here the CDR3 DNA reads TGTGCCAGCAGCTTAGACCCCGGGACAGGGGCCAACTTC.

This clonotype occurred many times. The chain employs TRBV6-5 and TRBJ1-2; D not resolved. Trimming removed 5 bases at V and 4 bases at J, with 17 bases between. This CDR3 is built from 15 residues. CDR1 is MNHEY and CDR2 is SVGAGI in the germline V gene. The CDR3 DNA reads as TGTGCCAGCAGTCCCGGGCCCCAAAGCGCCTATGGCTACACCTTC. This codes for CASSPGPQSAYGYTF.